The clone carrying this T cell receptor (beta chain) was counted between two and nine times. Its antigen is undetermined. A quantitative 5'-RACE method, one with molecular barcodes, was used to make TCR beta libraries. Each CDR3 protein is one row after TCRdb ran MiXCR on the 5' RACE reads. The profile shows around 140,000 distinct CDR3 sequences, 17% of them singletons. The germline CDR1 and CDR2 sequences are SEHNR and FQNEAQ (reference sequence). CDR3 length equals 13 residues. Trimming removed 2 bases at V and 2 bases at J, with 7 bases between. The data belong to a study of CD8 T cells in ankylosing spondylitis. Findings of the study overall: As reported, disease-linked clones showed significant enrichment in matched ankylosing spondylitis synovial fluid. One TCR beta motif, made up of 7 or 8 highly homologous variants, appeared characteristic of ankylosing spondylitis blood. A number of the motif variants had already been described in reactive arthritis synovial fluid and blood.

The source is a male donor with ankylosing spondylitis. The chain combines TRBV7-9 with TRBJ2-7; no clear D gene. The source material was blood, either unsorted or a sorted T cell fraction (not recorded which). This chain's CDR3 is CASSLTPTYEQYF. In nucleotides, the CDR3 is TGTGCCAGCAGCTTAACACCCACCTACGAGCAGTACTTC.